The T cell receptor (beta chain) under discussion was sequenced for a study of T cell responses to AZD1222 COVID-19 vaccine. Sequencing was performed with immunoSEQ multiplex PCR; in TCRdb, only in-frame clones are kept and a portion is missing. The sample carries 55,000 to 80,000 clones, nearly 90% recorded once. This CDR3 is built from 15 residues. CDR1 and CDR2 from the germline V gene are SGHAT and FQNNGV. Trimming removed 6 bases at V and 4 bases at J, with 17 bases between. With respect to this clone: What it binds is not known.

Study-level results: The number of AZD1222 recipients seropositive at baseline was only 5 to 7. Nearly half of unique spike-specific TCRs reportedly avoided B.1.351 and B.1.1.7 mutated regions. In a largely white British group with more females than males, clonal diversity was possibly underestimated.

The chain is built from TRBV11-2 and TRBJ2-3; D perhaps matches TRBD2 (6 bases). The clonotype was recovered from an adult who received the AZD1222 COVID-19 vaccine. The sample here was peripheral blood, taken 28 days after the second AZD1222 dose. The CDR3 DNA reads TGTGCCAGCAGTTCCCAATCGGGAGTGCCAGATACGCAGTATTTT. It codes for CASSSQSGVPDTQYF.